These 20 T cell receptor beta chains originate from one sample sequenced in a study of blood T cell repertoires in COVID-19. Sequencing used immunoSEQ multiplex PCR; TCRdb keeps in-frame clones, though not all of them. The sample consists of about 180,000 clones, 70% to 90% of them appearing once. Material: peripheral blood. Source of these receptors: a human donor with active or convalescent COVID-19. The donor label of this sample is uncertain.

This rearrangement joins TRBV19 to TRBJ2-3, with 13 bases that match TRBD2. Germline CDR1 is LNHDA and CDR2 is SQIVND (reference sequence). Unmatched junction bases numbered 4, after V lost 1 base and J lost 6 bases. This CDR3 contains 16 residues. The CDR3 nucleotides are TGTGCCAGTAGTATAGGACTAGCGGGAGGTGGGGATACGCAGTATTTT. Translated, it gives CASSIGLAGGGDTQYF.

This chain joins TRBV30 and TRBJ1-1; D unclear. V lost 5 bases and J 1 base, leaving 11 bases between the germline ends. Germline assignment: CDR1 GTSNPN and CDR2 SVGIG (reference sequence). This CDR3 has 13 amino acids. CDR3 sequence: CAWSRSPNTEAFF. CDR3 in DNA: TGTGCCTGGTCTAGATCCCCGAACACTGAAGCTTTCTTT.

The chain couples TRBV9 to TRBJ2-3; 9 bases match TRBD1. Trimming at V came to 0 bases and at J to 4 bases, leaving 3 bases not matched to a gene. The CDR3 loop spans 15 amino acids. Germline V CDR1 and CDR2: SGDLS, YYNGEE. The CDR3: CASSVDYRGPDTQYF. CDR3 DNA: TGTGCCAGCAGCGTAGATTACAGGGGGCCAGATACGCAGTATTTT.

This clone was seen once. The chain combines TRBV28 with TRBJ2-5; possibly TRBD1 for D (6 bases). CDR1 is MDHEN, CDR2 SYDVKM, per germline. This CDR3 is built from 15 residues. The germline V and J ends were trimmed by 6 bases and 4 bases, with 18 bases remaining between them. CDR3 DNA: TGTGCCAGCAGCAACACTCCGGGACAATTAGAGACCCAGTACTTC. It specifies CASSNTPGQLETQYF. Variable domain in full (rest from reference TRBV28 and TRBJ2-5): DVKVTQSSRYLVKRTGEKVFLECVQDMDHENMFWYRQDPGLGLRLIYFSYDVKMKEKGDIPEGYSVSREKKERFSLILESASTNQTSMYLCASSNTPGQLETQYFGPGTRLLVL.

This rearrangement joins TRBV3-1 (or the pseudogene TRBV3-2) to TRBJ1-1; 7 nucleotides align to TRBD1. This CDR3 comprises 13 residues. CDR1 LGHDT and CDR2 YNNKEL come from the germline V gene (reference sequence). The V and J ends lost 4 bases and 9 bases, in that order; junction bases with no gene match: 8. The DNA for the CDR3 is TGTGCCAGCAGCCTACAACGGGACAGCAAAGCTTTCTTT. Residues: CASSLQRDSKAFF.

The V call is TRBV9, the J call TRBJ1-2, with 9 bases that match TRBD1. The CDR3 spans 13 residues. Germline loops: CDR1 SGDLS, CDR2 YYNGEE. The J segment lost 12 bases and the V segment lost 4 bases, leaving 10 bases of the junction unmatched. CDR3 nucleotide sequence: TGTGCCAGCAGCACCGGGGACAGGGCTGTTGACACCTTC. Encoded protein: CASSTGDRAVDTF.

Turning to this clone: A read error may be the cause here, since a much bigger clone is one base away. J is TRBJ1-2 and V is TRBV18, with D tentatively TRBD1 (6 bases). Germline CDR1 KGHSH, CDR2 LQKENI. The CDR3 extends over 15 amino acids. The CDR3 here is CTSSPDRGNNYGYTF. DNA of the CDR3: TGTACCAGCTCACCGGATAGGGGGAATAACTATGGCTACACCTTC.

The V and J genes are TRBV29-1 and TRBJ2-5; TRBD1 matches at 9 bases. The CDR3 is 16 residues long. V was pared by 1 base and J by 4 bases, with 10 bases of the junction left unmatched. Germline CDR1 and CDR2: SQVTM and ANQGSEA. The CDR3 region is CSVEGRRTGDPETQYF. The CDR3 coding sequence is TGCAGCGTTGAAGGACGAAGGACAGGGGACCCAGAGACCCAGTACTTC.

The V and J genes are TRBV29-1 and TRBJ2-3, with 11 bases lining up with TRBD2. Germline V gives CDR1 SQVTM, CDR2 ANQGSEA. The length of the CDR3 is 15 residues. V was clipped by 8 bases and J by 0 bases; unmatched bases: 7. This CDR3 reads CSYSASGGSTDTQYF. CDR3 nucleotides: TGCAGCTATTCGGCTAGCGGGGGGAGCACAGATACGCAGTATTTT.

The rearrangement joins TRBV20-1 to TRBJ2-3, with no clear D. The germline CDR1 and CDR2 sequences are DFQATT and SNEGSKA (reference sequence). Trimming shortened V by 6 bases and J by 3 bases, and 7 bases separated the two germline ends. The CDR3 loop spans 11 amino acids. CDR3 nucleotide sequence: TGCAGTGCGCCCCGGACAGATACGCAGTATTTT. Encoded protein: CSAPRTDTQYF.

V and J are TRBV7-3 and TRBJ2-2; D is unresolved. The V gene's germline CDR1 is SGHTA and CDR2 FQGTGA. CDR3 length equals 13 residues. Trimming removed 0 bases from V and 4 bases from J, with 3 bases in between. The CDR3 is CASSLTSTGELFF. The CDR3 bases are TGTGCCAGCAGCTTAACCTCCACCGGGGAGCTGTTTTTT.

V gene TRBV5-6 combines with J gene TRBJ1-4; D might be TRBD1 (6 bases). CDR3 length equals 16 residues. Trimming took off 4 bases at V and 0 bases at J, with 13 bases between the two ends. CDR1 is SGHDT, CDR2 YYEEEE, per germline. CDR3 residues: CASSPQGRATNEKLFF. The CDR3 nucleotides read TGTGCCAGCAGCCCCCAGGGGCGCGCAACTAATGAAAAACTGTTTTTT.

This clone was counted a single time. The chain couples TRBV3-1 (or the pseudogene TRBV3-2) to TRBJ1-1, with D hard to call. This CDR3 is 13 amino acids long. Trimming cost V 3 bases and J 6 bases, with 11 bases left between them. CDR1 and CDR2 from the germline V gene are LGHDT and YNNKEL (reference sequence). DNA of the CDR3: TGTGCCAGCAGCCACAACCGGGGTTCTGAAGCTTTCTTT. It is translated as CASSHNRGSEAFF.

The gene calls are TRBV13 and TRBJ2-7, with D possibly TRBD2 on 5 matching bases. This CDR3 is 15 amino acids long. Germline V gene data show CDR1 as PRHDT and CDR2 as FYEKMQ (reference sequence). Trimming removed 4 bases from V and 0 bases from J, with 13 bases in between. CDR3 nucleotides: TGTGCCAGCAGCTCAGGACTGGAGAGCTCCTACGAGCAGTACTTC. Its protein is CASSSGLESSYEQYF.

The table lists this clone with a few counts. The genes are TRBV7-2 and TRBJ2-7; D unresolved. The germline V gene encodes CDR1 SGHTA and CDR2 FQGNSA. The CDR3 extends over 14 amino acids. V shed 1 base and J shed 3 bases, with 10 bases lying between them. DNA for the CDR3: TGTGCCAGCAGCTTAGAATTTGCAGGCTACGAGCAGTACTTC. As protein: CASSLEFAGYEQYF.

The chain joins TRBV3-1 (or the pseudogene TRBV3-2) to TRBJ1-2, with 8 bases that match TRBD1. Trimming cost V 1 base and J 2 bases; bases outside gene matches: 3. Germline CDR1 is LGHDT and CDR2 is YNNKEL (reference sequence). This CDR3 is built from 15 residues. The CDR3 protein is CASSQVWTGNYGYTF. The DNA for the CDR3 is TGTGCCAGCAGCCAAGTATGGACAGGGAACTATGGCTACACCTTC.

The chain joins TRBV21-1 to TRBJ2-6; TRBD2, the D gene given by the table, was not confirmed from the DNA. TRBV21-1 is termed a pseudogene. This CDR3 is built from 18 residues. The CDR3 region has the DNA TGTGCCAGAAGGACTAGCGGGAGTTCCTCCTCTGGGGCCAACGTCCTGACTTTC. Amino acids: CARRTSGSSSSGANVLTF.

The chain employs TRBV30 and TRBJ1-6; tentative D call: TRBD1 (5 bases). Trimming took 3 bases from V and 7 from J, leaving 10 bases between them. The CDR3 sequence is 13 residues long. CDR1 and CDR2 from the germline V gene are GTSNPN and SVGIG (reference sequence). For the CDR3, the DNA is TGTGCCTGGAGCGTACAGGAGAATTCACCCCTCCACTTT. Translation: CAWSVQENSPLHF.

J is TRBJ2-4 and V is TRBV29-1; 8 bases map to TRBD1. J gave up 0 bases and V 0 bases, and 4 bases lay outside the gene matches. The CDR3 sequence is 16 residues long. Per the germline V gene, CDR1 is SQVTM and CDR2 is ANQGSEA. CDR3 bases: TGCAGCGTTGAAGATGTGGGACAGGTAGCCAAAAACATTCAGTACTTC. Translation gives CSVEDVGQVAKNIQYF.

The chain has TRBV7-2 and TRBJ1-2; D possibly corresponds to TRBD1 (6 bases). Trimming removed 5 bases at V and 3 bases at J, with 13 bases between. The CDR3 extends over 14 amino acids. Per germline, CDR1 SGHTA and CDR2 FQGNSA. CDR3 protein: CASSVQGGDYGYTF. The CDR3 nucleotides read TGTGCCAGCAGCGTACAGGGAGGGGACTATGGCTACACCTTC.